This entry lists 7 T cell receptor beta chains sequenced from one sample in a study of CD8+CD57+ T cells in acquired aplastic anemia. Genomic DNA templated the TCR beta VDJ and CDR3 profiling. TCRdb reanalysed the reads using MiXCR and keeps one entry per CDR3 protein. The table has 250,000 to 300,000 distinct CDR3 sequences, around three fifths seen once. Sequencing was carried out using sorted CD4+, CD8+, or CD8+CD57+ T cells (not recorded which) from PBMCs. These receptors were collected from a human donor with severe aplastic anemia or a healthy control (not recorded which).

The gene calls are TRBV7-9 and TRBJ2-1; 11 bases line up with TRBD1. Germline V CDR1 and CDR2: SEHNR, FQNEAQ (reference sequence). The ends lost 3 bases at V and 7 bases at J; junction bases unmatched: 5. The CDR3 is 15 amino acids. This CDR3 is CASSFGTGGSNEQFF. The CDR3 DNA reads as TGTGCCAGCAGCTTTGGGACAGGGGGATCGAATGAGCAGTTCTTC.

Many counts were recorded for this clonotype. The CDR3 nucleotides are TGTGCCAGCAGTCCACAGGGGTACGCCGGGGAGCTGTTTTTT. This codes for CASSPQGYAGELFF. This chain uses TRBV6-6 with TRBJ2-2; TRBD1 matches 7 bases. The CDR3 totals 14 residues. Germline V gene lookup returns CDR1 MNHNY and CDR2 SVGAGI (reference sequence). V was clipped by 5 bases and J by 6 bases; unmatched bases: 6.

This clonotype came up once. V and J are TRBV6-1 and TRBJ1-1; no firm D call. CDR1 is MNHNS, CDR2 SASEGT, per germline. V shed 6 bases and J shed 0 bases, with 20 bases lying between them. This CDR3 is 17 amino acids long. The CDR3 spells CASSKTSGRAMNTEAFF. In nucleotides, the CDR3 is TGTGCCAGCAGCAAAACTAGCGGGAGGGCCATGAACACTGAAGCTTTCTTT.

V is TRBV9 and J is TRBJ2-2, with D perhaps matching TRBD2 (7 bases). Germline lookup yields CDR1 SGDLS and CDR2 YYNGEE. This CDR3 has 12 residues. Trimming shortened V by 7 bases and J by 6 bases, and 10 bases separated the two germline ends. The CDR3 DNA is TGTGCCAGCGGGGGGGCAGCCGGGGAGCTGTTTTTT. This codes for CASGGAAGELFF.

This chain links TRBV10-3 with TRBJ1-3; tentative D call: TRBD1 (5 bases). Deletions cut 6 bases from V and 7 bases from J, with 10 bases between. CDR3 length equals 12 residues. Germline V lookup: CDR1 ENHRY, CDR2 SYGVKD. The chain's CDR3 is CAISGTANTIYF. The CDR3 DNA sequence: TGTGCCATCAGCGGGACGGCGAACACCATATATTTT.

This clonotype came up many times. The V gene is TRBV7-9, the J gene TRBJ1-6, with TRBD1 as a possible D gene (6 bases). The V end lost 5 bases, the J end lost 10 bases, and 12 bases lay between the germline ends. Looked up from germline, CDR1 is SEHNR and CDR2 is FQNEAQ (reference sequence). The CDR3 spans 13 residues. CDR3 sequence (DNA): TGTGCCAGCAGCCCTAGGGGGGGATCACCCCTCCACTTT. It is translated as CASSPRGGSPLHF.

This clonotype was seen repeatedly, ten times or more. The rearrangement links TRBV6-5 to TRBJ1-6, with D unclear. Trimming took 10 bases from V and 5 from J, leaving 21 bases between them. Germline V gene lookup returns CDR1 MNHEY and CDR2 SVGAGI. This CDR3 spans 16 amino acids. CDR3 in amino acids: CATRMSGMSNNSPLHF. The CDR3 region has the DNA TGTGCCACTCGAATGAGCGGGATGAGCAATAATTCACCCCTCCACTTT.